The entry that follows covers one T cell receptor beta chain sequence. V shed 3 bases and J 4 bases; nucleotides not matched to a gene: 5. The CDR3 is made up of 14 amino acids. Looked up from germline, CDR1 is MGHRA and CDR2 is YSYEKL. Clones were sequenced by immunoSEQ multiplex PCR, and TCRdb holds only the in-frame ones, with some missing. Here the sample spans about 50,000 clones, approximately 94% being singletons. The sample belongs to a study of T cell changes during pregnancy in multiple sclerosis. The source was CD8+ T cells from peripheral blood mononuclear cells, collected in the first trimester of pregnancy. The chain couples TRBV4-1 to TRBJ1-1; 7 bases match TRBD1. The sequence came from a female donor with multiple sclerosis, enrolled in a pregnancy study. CDR3 loop: CASSQAQGSTEAFF. Here the CDR3 DNA reads TGCGCCAGCAGCCAGGCACAGGGGAGCACTGAAGCTTTCTTT.